These T cell receptor beta chains were read from a single sample in a study of control samples from healthy donors and cancer patients. Data came from immunoSEQ multiplex PCR; TCRdb stores just in-frame clones and leaves some out. The sample records tens of thousands of clones, approximately 89% being singletons. Input material: blood. Source of these receptors: a man aged 50-60 years in good health. Each CDR3 is given with its conserved first and last residue. Each record gives: V gene, clone size, J gene, D gene, CDR3 protein, CDR3 DNA. A D gene is named only where the DNA matches it firmly. Clone size is given for some rows only: seen once, a few or many times, or a class if the clone is expanded.

V: TRBV29-1; size: .; J: TRBJ2-5; D: .; CDR3: CSPRQVSETQYF; DNA: TGCAGCCCCCGGCAGGTATCAGAGACCCAGTACTTC
V: TRBV12-3/TRBV12-4; size: once; J: TRBJ1-1; D: .; CDR3: CASSAIKNTEAFF; DNA: TGTGCCAGCAGTGCCATAAAGAACACTGAAGCTTTCTTT
V: TRBV15; size: .; J: TRBJ2-7; D: .; CDR3: CATSRDEEAEQYF; DNA: TGTGCCACCAGCAGGGATGAGGAAGCGGAGCAGTACTTC
V: TRBV19; size: .; J: TRBJ1-2; D: .; CDR3: CASSVRDGYTF; DNA: TGTGCCAGTAGCGTCAGGGATGGCTACACCTTC
V: TRBV4-3; size: once; J: TRBJ1-1; D: .; CDR3: CASSQDSQMVNTEAFF; DNA: TGCGCCAGCAGCCAAGATTCGCAGATGGTGAACACTGAAGCTTTCTTT
V: TRBV7-2; size: .; J: TRBJ1-1; D: .; CDR3: CASSLNMGEAFF; DNA: TGTGCCAGCAGCTTAAATATGGGAGAAGCTTTCTTT
V: TRBV14; size: few; J: TRBJ2-2; D: .; CDR3: CASSRGARGTGELFF; DNA: TGTGCCAGCAGCCGGGGGGCTAGGGGAACCGGGGAGCTGTTTTTT
V: TRBV28; size: .; J: TRBJ1-2; D: TRBD1; CDR3: CAIPGQGYYGYTF; DNA: TGTGCCATTCCGGGACAGGGGTATTATGGCTACACCTTC
V: TRBV5-1; size: .; J: TRBJ1-5; D: TRBD1; CDR3: CASSPRDRNQPQHF; DNA: TGCGCCAGCAGCCCCCGGGACAGAAATCAGCCCCAGCATTTT
V: TRBV11-2; size: .; J: TRBJ2-5; D: TRBD2; CDR3: CASSLELAGEGETQYF; DNA: TGTGCCAGCAGCTTAGAACTAGCGGGAGAGGGTGAGACCCAGTACTTC
V: TRBV29-1; size: once; J: TRBJ1-2; D: .; CDR3: CSVEDGSSYTF; DNA: TGCAGCGTTGAAGACGGGTCCAGCTACACCTTC
V: TRBV7-2; size: .; J: TRBJ1-2; D: .; CDR3: CASSPVTAINYGYTF; DNA: TGTGCCAGCAGCCCCGTTACGGCTATAAACTATGGCTACACCTTC
V: TRBV28; size: .; J: TRBJ1-1; D: .; CDR3: CASTESRRGNTEAFF; DNA: TGTGCCAGCACCGAAAGTAGGAGGGGGAACACTGAAGCTTTCTTT
V: TRBV15; size: .; J: TRBJ1-6; D: .; CDR3: CATEARSYNSPLHF; DNA: TGTGCCACCGAAGCGAGGTCCTATAATTCACCCCTCCACTTT
V: TRBV7-9; size: .; J: TRBJ2-3; D: .; CDR3: CASSQGHSSSTDTQYF; DNA: TGTGCCAGCAGCCAAGGACACTCGTCTAGCACAGATACGCAGTATTTT
V: TRBV4-1; size: .; J: TRBJ2-1; D: .; CDR3: CASSHSDEQFF; DNA: TGCGCCAGCAGCCACTCCGATGAGCAGTTCTTC
V: TRBV29-1; size: .; J: TRBJ1-2; D: .; CDR3: CSVARWGRGEGGYTF; DNA: TGCAGCGTCGCCAGGTGGGGGAGGGGAGAGGGTGGCTACACCTTC
V: TRBV7-2; size: .; J: TRBJ2-5; D: TRBD2; CDR3: CASSLRLAGLGETQYF; DNA: TGTGCCAGCAGTCTGCGACTAGCGGGATTGGGAGAGACCCAGTACTTC
V: TRBV2; size: .; J: TRBJ1-2; D: .; CDR3: CASNPDRYGYTF; DNA: TGTGCCAGCAATCCCGACCGCTATGGCTACACCTTC
V: TRBV19; size: .; J: TRBJ2-3; D: TRBD1; CDR3: CASSKDRGNEDTQYF; DNA: TGTGCCAGTAGTAAGGACAGGGGGAATGAGGATACGCAGTATTTT
V: TRBV6-6; size: .; J: TRBJ2-5; D: .; CDR3: CASSPRVGRVKKETQYF; DNA: TGTGCCAGCAGTCCGCGTGTCGGCAGGGTGAAAAAAGAGACCCAGTACTTC
V: TRBV27; size: .; J: TRBJ2-7; D: TRBD1; CDR3: CASSFLGQSSYEQYF; DNA: TGTGCCAGCAGTTTCCTGGGACAGTCTTCCTACGAGCAGTACTTC
V: TRBV6-4; size: .; J: TRBJ2-3; D: TRBD1; CDR3: CASSGTGGADTQYF; DNA: TGTGCCAGCAGTGGGACAGGGGGCGCAGATACGCAGTATTTT
V: TRBV6-1; size: .; J: TRBJ1-6; D: .; CDR3: CASSEFRGNSPLHF; DNA: TGTGCCAGCAGTGAATTCAGGGGAAATTCACCCCTCCACTTT
V: TRBV24-1; size: .; J: TRBJ2-3; D: TRBD2; CDR3: CATSDLRRGGTDTQYF; DNA: TGTGCCACCAGTGATTTAAGGCGGGGGGGCACAGATACGCAGTATTTT
V: TRBV2; size: .; J: TRBJ1-2; D: TRBD1; CDR3: CASSPEGAYYGYTF; DNA: TGTGCCAGCAGTCCCGAGGGGGCCTACTATGGCTACACCTTC
V: TRBV11-2; size: .; J: TRBJ2-5; D: TRBD1; CDR3: CASSLDEVLRGQETQYF; DNA: TGTGCCAGCAGCTTAGATGAGGTTCTCAGGGGGCAAGAGACCCAGTACTTC
V: TRBV5-4; size: .; J: TRBJ2-1; D: TRBD2; CDR3: CASSGQLAGGPNEQFF; DNA: TGTGCCAGCAGCGGACAACTAGCGGGAGGGCCGAATGAGCAGTTCTTC
V: TRBV4-3; size: .; J: TRBJ2-3; D: .; CDR3: CASSHSPSITDTQYF; DNA: TGCGCCAGCAGCCACTCGCCATCCATCACAGATACGCAGTATTTT